Listed below are T cell receptor beta chains from one sample, sequenced in a study of cytomegalovirus exposure and HLA in healthy donors. The repertoire was sequenced with immunoSEQ multiplex PCR; TCRdb's copy has only in-frame clones and lacks some. This sample carries some 120,000 clones, 60% to 75% of them seen once, and the ten largest clones take less than 7%. Sample: PBMCs. Receptors originate from a woman in her forties or fifties in good health and CMV-seropositive. CDR3s include the opening cysteine and the closing phenylalanine or tryptophan. Fields, in order: J gene, CDR3 length, V gene, D gene, clone size, CDR3 protein, CDR3 DNA. D genes are given only for firm matches. Clone size appears in some rows only: once, few, many, or a class for an expanded clone.

TRBJ1-3,16,TRBV7-8,-,-,CASSLAEFGWGNTIYF,TGTGCCAGCAGCTTAGCGGAGTTCGGGTGGGGAAACACCATATATTTT
TRBJ2-3,14,TRBV5-1,-,-,CASSQVDSTDTQYF,TGCGCCAGCAGTCAAGTGGACTCCACAGATACGCAGTATTTT
TRBJ2-1,11,TRBV7-8,-,few,CASSLQNEQFF,TGTGCCAGCAGCTTACAGAATGAGCAGTTCTTC
TRBJ1-2,15,TRBV10-3,TRBD1,-,CAISEPDRANYGYTF,TGTGCCATCAGTGAGCCCGACAGGGCTAACTATGGCTACACCTTC
TRBJ1-2,13,TRBV30,TRBD1,-,CAWKPLQGYGYTF,TGTGCCTGGAAACCCCTACAGGGGTATGGCTACACCTTC
TRBJ2-7,13,TRBV2,-,few,CASGRTSSYEQYF,TGTGCCAGCGGCCGGACATCCTCCTACGAGCAGTACTTC
TRBJ2-2,15,TRBV7-8,-,-,CASSLRAGYTGELFF,TGTGCCAGCAGCTTGAGGGCAGGATACACCGGGGAGCTGTTTTTT
TRBJ2-1,15,TRBV21-1,-,once,CASSTLAGGNNEQFF,TGTGCCAGCAGCACCCTAGCGGGGGGAAACAATGAGCAGTTCTTC
TRBJ1-6,16,TRBV14,-,-,CASSQVGLGGGSPLHF,TGTGCCAGCAGCCAAGTGGGGTTAGGCGGGGGTTCACCCCTCCACTTT
TRBJ1-5,14,TRBV11-3,-,once,CASSQGGADQPQHF,TGTGCCAGCAGCCAAGGGGGGGCGGATCAGCCCCAGCATTTT
TRBJ1-3,12,TRBV6-6,-,few,CASSRQPNTIYF,TGTGCCAGCAGTCGACAGCCCAACACCATATATTTT
TRBJ2-7,12,TRBV7-6,-,-,CASGGSPYEQYF,TGTGCCAGCGGGGGCAGCCCCTACGAGCAGTACTTC
TRBJ2-4,16,TRBV2,TRBD2,-,CASSEGGGWGAPPPGF,TGTGCCAGCAGTGAAGGCGGGGGGTGGGGGGCCCCACCACCGGGCTTC
TRBJ1-6,16,TRBV7-9,TRBD1,-,CASSGSLGQNNSPLHF,TGTGCCAGCAGCGGGTCTTTGGGACAGAATAATTCACCCCTCCACTTT
TRBJ2-7,13,TRBV6-1,-,-,CASSVGSSYEQYF,TGTGCCAGCAGTGTGGGTAGCTCCTACGAGCAGTACTTC
TRBJ2-2,17,TRBV7-2,TRBD2,-,CASSLVGGGANTGELFF,TGTGCCAGCAGCTTAGTCGGCGGGGGGGCGAACACCGGGGAGCTGTTTTTT
TRBJ2-7,14,TRBV10-1,-,-,CASSERQGGHEQYF,TGCGCCAGCAGTGAGCGACAGGGAGGTCACGAGCAGTACTTC
TRBJ1-5,16,TRBV27,TRBD1,few,CASRTRTGLGNQPQHF,TGTGCCAGCAGAACCCGGACAGGGTTGGGCAATCAGCCCCAGCATTTT
TRBJ2-3,15,TRBV5-1,-,few,CASRVGALGTDTQYF,TGCGCCAGCAGGGTTGGGGCTTTGGGCACAGATACGCAGTATTTT
TRBJ1-1,14,TRBV5-6,-,few,CASSLVQVNTEAFF,TGTGCCAGCAGCTTGGTACAGGTGAACACTGAAGCTTTCTTT
TRBJ2-7,13,TRBV27,-,-,CASRIGGAYEQYF,TGTGCCAGCAGAATAGGGGGAGCCTACGAGCAGTACTTC
TRBJ1-3,14,TRBV6-6,-,-,CASSYSSSGNTIYF,TGTGCCAGCAGTTACTCGAGCTCTGGAAACACCATATATTTT
TRBJ2-1,12,TRBV6-5,TRBD1,-,CASRTGRNEQFF,TGTGCCAGCAGGACAGGGCGCAATGAGCAGTTCTTC
TRBJ2-7,13,TRBV7-6,TRBD1,-,CASSWDRDYEQYF,TGTGCCAGCAGCTGGGACAGAGACTACGAGCAGTACTTC
TRBJ1-6,17,TRBV10-3,-,-,CAISEQVFSSYNSPLHF,TGTGCCATCAGTGAGCAAGTTTTTAGCTCCTATAATTCACCCCTCCACTTT
TRBJ1-3,13,TRBV7-2,TRBD1,-,CASGTGPGNTIYF,TGTGCCAGCGGGACAGGGCCTGGAAACACCATATATTTT
TRBJ2-7,18,TRBV9,TRBD2,once,CASSSDTSGGVLSYEQYF,TGTGCCAGCAGCTCAGACACTAGCGGGGGGGTTCTCTCCTACGAGCAGTACTTT
TRBJ2-1,12,TRBV29-1,-,-,CSVIPGGNEQFF,TGCAGCGTTATCCCAGGTGGGAATGAGCAGTTCTTC
TRBJ2-5,15,TRBV5-1,TRBD1,-,CASSSGTGSSETQYF,TGCGCCAGCAGCTCCGGGACAGGAAGCTCAGAGACCCAGTACTTC
TRBJ1-6,15,TRBV5-1,-,-,CASSLDWGGDSPLHF,TGCGCCAGCAGCTTGGATTGGGGGGGGGATTCACCCCTCCACTTT
TRBJ1-4,14,TRBV6-1,TRBD1,-,CASRDRGVNEKLLF,TGTGCCAGCAGGGACAGGGGGGTAAATGAAAAACTGCTTTTT
TRBJ2-7,16,TRBV7-7,-,-,CASSLPPTGGSYEQYF,TGTGCCAGCAGCTTACCCCCGACAGGAGGTTCCTACGAGCAGTACTTC
TRBJ1-4,13,TRBV18,-,-,CASSPGEGVKLFF,TGTGCCAGCTCCCCCGGGGAGGGGGTAAAACTGTTTTTT
TRBJ1-6,15,TRBV5-4,-,once,CASSLSWARDSPLHF,TGTGCCAGCAGCTTATCGTGGGCCAGGGATTCACCCCTCCACTTT
TRBJ2-7,14,TRBV5-1,-,few,CASRPGFGDYEQYF,TGCGCCAGTAGACCGGGATTTGGGGACTACGAGCAGTACTTC
TRBJ2-1,16,TRBV4-3,-,-,CASSRSLGGSYNEQFF,TGCGCCAGCAGCCGGTCACTGGGGGGATCTTACAATGAGCAGTTCTTC